Listed here is a single T cell receptor beta chain. Trimming left V 5 bases short and J 3 bases short, with 15 bases between. The CDR3 loop spans 15 amino acids. Germline loops: CDR1 SGDLS, CDR2 YYNGEE. These data come from a study of blood T cell repertoires in COVID-19. The overall study: Samples came from the United States, Italy and Spain, spanning acute and convalescent COVID-19. Sources were T cells, B-cell-depleted T cells, or PBMCs; the material itself was cDNA or gDNA.

Original processing methods: Reference gene primer amplification gave estimated nucleated cell counts. Assay: immunoSEQ multiplex PCR; the TCRdb copy retains only in-frame clones and omits some. V and J calls and clone size are given by that table; D and trimming were obtained from the DNA. The profile shows about 150,000 clones, around 85% of them singletons. The sample consisted of peripheral blood. The receptor was isolated from an older woman with acute or convalescent COVID-19. The chain joins TRBV9 to TRBJ1-3; D not certain. The CDR3 sequence is CASSLKRAGGNTIYF. CDR3 bases: TGTGCCAGCAGTCTAAAGCGGGCGGGTGGAAACACCATATATTTT.